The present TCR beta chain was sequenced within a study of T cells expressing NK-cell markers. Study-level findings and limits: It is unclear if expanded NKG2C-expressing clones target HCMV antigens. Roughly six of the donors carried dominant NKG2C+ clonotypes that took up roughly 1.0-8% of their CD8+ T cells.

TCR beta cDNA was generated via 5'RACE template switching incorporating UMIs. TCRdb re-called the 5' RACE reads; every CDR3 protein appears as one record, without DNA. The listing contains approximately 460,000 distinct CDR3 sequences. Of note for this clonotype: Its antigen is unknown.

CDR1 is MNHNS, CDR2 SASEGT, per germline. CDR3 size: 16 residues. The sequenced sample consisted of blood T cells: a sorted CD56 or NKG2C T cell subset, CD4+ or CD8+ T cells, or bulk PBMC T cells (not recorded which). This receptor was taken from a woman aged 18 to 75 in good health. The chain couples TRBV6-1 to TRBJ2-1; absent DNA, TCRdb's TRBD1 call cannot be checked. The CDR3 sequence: CASSSQWDRESREQFF.